The 10 T cell receptor beta chains below were found in one sample sequenced in a study of T cells after yellow fever vaccination. Using its own MiXCR run on the 5' RACE reads, TCRdb lists one record per CDR3 protein. The sample contains some 400,000 distinct CDR3 sequences, 6.2% of which appear only once. The specimen was PBMCs, collected 5 days after the yellow fever booster vaccination. These receptors were collected from a man younger than 45 who received the YFV17D yellow fever vaccine.

This clonotype was counted a few times. The rearrangement links TRBV25-1 to TRBJ1-2; D is perhaps TRBD1 (6 bases). Germline assignment: CDR1 MGHDK and CDR2 SYGVNS. The CDR3 runs 16 residues. V was trimmed by 4 bases and J by 2 bases, leaving 17 bases between them. The CDR3 spells CASSAGVGGRNYGYTF. The CDR3, as DNA: TGTGCCAGCAGTGCCGGGGTAGGGGGGCGGAACTATGGCTACACCTTC.

This clonotype has a handful of counts. The chain recombines TRBV5-1 with TRBJ2-1; D unclear. Trimming stripped 5 bases from V and 9 bases from J, with 12 bases between. The CDR3 loop spans 12 amino acids. Per germline, CDR1 SGHRS and CDR2 YFSETQ. The CDR3 spells CASSRSTSEQFF. The CDR3 DNA reads as TGCGCCAGCAGTCGGAGCACAAGTGAGCAGTTCTTC.

This clonotype was recorded at least ten times. The V gene is TRBV3-1, the J gene TRBJ2-2; D might be TRBD2 (5 bases). CDR3 length equals 14 residues. Germline CDR1 reads LGHDT; CDR2 reads YNNKEL (reference sequence). Trimming stripped 4 bases from V and 4 bases from J, with 10 bases between. CDR3 DNA: TGTGCCAGCAGCCCCATCGCGGGCACCGGGGAGCTGTTTTTT. It yields the protein CASSPIAGTGELFF.

The gene calls are TRBV20-1 and TRBJ2-7; 7 bases fit TRBD2. Trimming cost V 3 bases and J 5 bases; bases outside gene matches: 10. The CDR3 length is 14 residues. The germline CDR1 and CDR2 sequences are DFQATT and SNEGSKA (reference sequence). Here the CDR3 DNA reads TGCAGTGCTAGTCCGGGACTATCGAAGGACGAGCAGTACTTC. Translating it yields CSASPGLSKDEQYF.

This clonotype came up a few times. Here the CDR3 reads CASSPPDRDYPARKQFF. The CDR3 DNA follows: TGTGCCAGCTCACCCCCCGACAGGGACTATCCCGCCCGAAAGCAGTTCTTC. The chain links TRBV18 to TRBJ2-1; D possibly uses TRBD1 or TRBD2 (7 bases each). This CDR3 contains 17 residues. The V end was cut by 3 bases, the J end by 11 bases, with 26 bases between. In germline, CDR1 is KGHSH, CDR2 LQKENI.

The V call is TRBV28, the J call TRBJ2-7, with D tentatively TRBD2 (6 bases). Trimming removed 6 bases at V and 4 bases at J, with 19 bases between. Germline loops: CDR1 MDHEN, CDR2 SYDVKM. CDR3 size: 15 residues. The CDR3 DNA sequence: TGTGCCAGCAGCAATTCCGGGACTGTAGAATACGAGCAGTACTTC. This codes for CASSNSGTVEYEQYF.

This clonotype was counted many times. The rearrangement links TRBV3-1 to TRBJ2-1; the D gene could be TRBD1 or TRBD2 (6 bases each). V lost 5 bases and J lost 7, with 12 bases in between. CDR1 LGHDT and CDR2 YNNKEL come from the germline V gene (reference sequence). The CDR3 is 13 amino acids. Here the CDR3 reads CASSRLGGNEQFF. CDR3 nucleotides: TGTGCCAGCAGCAGACTAGGGGGGAATGAGCAGTTCTTC.

The sample holds many counts of this clonotype. The rearrangement uses TRBV3-1 and TRBJ1-6; D uncertain. The V end was cut by 4 bases, the J end by 7 bases, with 14 bases between. The CDR3 covers 15 residues. CDR1 and CDR2 (germline): LGHDT, YNNKEL (reference sequence). CDR3: CASSPSGGLNSPLHF. CDR3 nucleotide sequence: TGTGCCAGCAGCCCTTCCGGCGGACTAAATTCACCCCTCCACTTT.

The rearrangement joins TRBV20-1 to TRBJ2-5; tentative D call: TRBD1 (5 bases). This CDR3 region has 12 residues. Trimming removed 6 bases at V and 5 bases at J, with 13 bases between. From germline, CDR1 is DFQATT and CDR2 SNEGSKA (reference sequence). The CDR3, as DNA: TGCAGTGCCCTGACAGATAGGGAGACCCAGTACTTC. It encodes CSALTDRETQYF.

The rearrangement joins TRBV6-1 to TRBJ1-5, with D hard to call. The CDR3 totals 14 residues. From germline, CDR1 is MNHNS and CDR2 SASEGT. V was cut by 8 bases and J by 6 bases, with 17 bases left in between. The CDR3: CASSLGGAVQPQHF. Written as DNA, the CDR3 is TGTGCCAGCTCCCTCGGAGGAGCGGTTCAGCCCCAGCATTTT.